Shown below are 28 T cell receptor beta chains from a single sample sequenced in a study of identical twins (dated by TCRdb to between 2015 and 2016). Libraries were constructed by 5' RACE. Sequenced using an Illumina HiSeq 2000. TCRdb's own reprocessing of the public reads used fastp at Q25 and MiXCR and kept productive beta chains. Duplicate CDR3 protein sequences are folded into a single record with the most common DNA and genes. The sample table records 200,000 to 250,000 distinct CDR3 sequences; about 7% of these occur just once. The ten most abundant clones make up approximately 3.7% of the sample. Another study also made use of these data, one on yellow fever vaccine responses in identical twins.

The material sequenced was memory (CD45RO+) T cells sorted from blood. Read against the paper, the sample's cell subset or site label means: CD45RO+ enriched T cells. The receptors were gathered from a young woman in good health.

The rearrangement links TRBV6-4 to TRBJ2-5; D is unclear. The germline V and J ends were trimmed by 6 bases and 0 bases, with 14 bases remaining between them. This CDR3 is built from 15 residues. The V gene's germline CDR1 is MRHNA and CDR2 SNTAGT. The CDR3 DNA sequence: TGTGCCAGCAGCCCCGGTTGGGCAGACCAAGAGACCCAGTACTTC. Translating it yields CASSPGWADQETQYF.

Turning to this clonotype: This may arise from a read error, as a much more abundant clone is one base away. This rearrangement joins TRBV10-3 to TRBJ2-1; a possible D gene is TRBD2 (6 bases). The germline V gene has CDR1 ENHRY and CDR2 SYGVKD. This CDR3 region has 17 residues. The CDR3 loop is CVISDGGASYSYNEQFF. As DNA, the CDR3 is TGTGTCATCAGTGACGGCGGGGCATCCTACTCCTACAATGAGCAGTTCTTC.

The chain recombines TRBV28 with TRBJ1-4, with 8 bases fitting TRBD1. CDR1 and CDR2 from the germline V gene are MDHEN and SYDVKM. The CDR3 is 15 residues long. V shed 2 bases and J 8 bases; nucleotides not matched to a gene: 7. CDR3: CASSLPGGLGEKLFF. The CDR3, as DNA: TGTGCCAGCAGTTTACCAGGGGGCCTCGGAGAAAAACTGTTTTTT.

The chain links TRBV10-3 to TRBJ2-1; 8 bases align to TRBD1. The CDR3 runs 13 residues. The ends lost 10 bases at V and 5 bases at J; junction bases unmatched: 7. Germline CDR1 and CDR2: ENHRY and SYGVKD. CDR3 sequence: CATRGPVNNEQFF. CDR3 sequence (DNA): TGTGCCACCAGGGGGCCAGTCAACAATGAGCAGTTCTTC.

The rearrangement joins TRBV27 to TRBJ1-2, with D possibly being TRBD1 (5 bases). CDR1 is MNHEY and CDR2 is SMNVEV in the germline V gene (reference sequence). The CDR3 length is 15 residues. Trimming shortened V by 9 bases and J by 2 bases, and 19 bases separated the two germline ends. The CDR3 loop reads CARATGEGSNYGYTF. CDR3 coding DNA: TGTGCCAGAGCAACGGGGGAGGGTTCCAACTATGGCTACACCTTC.

The CDR3 loop is CASTPTSGAHNEQFF. The CDR3 nucleotides are TGTGCCAGCACTCCGACTAGCGGGGCTCACAATGAGCAGTTCTTC. V usage is TRBV6-4 and J usage is TRBJ2-1; 11 nucleotides match TRBD2. The CDR3 spans 15 residues. The germline gives CDR1 MRHNA, CDR2 SNTAGT. V dropped 7 bases and J dropped 5; count of bases not matched to a gene: 7.

The chain is built from TRBV5-6 and TRBJ1-2, with a possible D match to TRBD1 (5 bases). V shed 0 bases and J shed 3 bases, with 12 bases lying between them. The CDR3 sequence is 15 residues long. CDR1 SGHDT and CDR2 YYEEEE come from the germline V gene. CDR3 protein: CASSLVVGEYYGYTF. DNA for the CDR3: TGTGCCAGCAGCTTGGTTGTAGGGGAGTACTATGGCTACACCTTC.

The V gene is TRBV20-1, the J gene TRBJ2-1; 10 nucleotides agree with TRBD1. Trimming removed 5 bases from V and 4 bases from J; junction bases left unmatched: 8. Per germline, CDR1 DFQATT and CDR2 SNEGSKA (reference sequence). The CDR3 contains 15 residues. The CDR3: CSAARLDRGYNEQFF. As DNA, the CDR3 is TGCAGTGCTGCCCGGCTGGACAGGGGGTACAATGAGCAGTTCTTC.

The gene calls are TRBV20-1 and TRBJ2-1, with D unclear. Germline lookup yields CDR1 DFQATT and CDR2 SNEGSKA (reference sequence). This CDR3 spans 14 amino acids. Deletions cut 3 bases from V and 2 bases from J, with 11 bases between. CDR3 sequence: CSASRARAYNEQFF. The CDR3 DNA sequence: TGCAGTGCTAGTCGGGCTAGGGCCTACAATGAGCAGTTCTTC.

This clonotype was observed a handful of times. V usage is TRBV24-1 and J usage is TRBJ2-1, with D maybe TRBD2 (5 bases). This CDR3 contains 16 residues. The germline V gene has CDR1 KGHDR and CDR2 SFDVKD. V was clipped by 4 bases and J by 0 bases, with 12 bases between them. The CDR3 region is CATSDNIRDSYNEQFF. For the CDR3, the DNA is TGTGCCACCAGTGACAATATCCGGGACTCCTACAATGAGCAGTTCTTC.

The V and J genes are TRBV7-9 and TRBJ2-3; perhaps TRBD1 as D (8 bases). This CDR3 is 15 amino acids long. Germline CDR1 reads SEHNR; CDR2 reads FQNEAQ (reference sequence). Deletions cut 2 bases from V and 4 bases from J, with 13 bases between. CDR3 nucleotides: TGTGCCAGCAGCTTATACAGGGGGGGATCAGATACGCAGTATTTT. Its protein product is CASSLYRGGSDTQYF. The variable domain in full, completed from reference TRBV7-9 and TRBJ2-3, reads DTGVSQNPRHKITKRGQNVTFRCDPISEHNRLYWYRQTLGQGPEFLTYFQNEAQLEKSRLLSDRFSAERPKGSFSTLEIQRTEQGDSAMYLCASSLYRGGSDTQYFGPGTRLTVL.

This clonotype was observed at least ten times. The V call is TRBV4-1, the J call TRBJ2-3; D possibly corresponds to TRBD2 (5 bases). CDR1 and CDR2 from the germline V gene are MGHRA and YSYEKL. Trimming shortened V by 0 bases and J by 0 bases, and 16 bases separated the two germline ends. CDR3 length equals 18 residues. Here the CDR3 DNA reads TGCGCCAGCAGCCAAGAGGACCGAGCGGAGAGGAGCACAGATACGCAGTATTTT. Amino acid sequence: CASSQEDRAERSTDTQYF.

This clonotype was found a few times. The gene calls are TRBV6-1 and TRBJ2-1; TRBD2 matches at 8 bases. Germline CDR1 reads MNHNS; CDR2 reads SASEGT. Trimming took 6 bases from V and 0 from J; bases not matched to a gene: 7. This CDR3 contains 16 residues. Written as DNA, the CDR3 is TGTGCCAGCAGAGAACTAGCGGATAGCTCCTACAATGAGCAGTTCTTC. Its translation is CASRELADSSYNEQFF.

The V call is TRBV19, the J call TRBJ1-5; D is unclear. The germline V gene has CDR1 LNHDA and CDR2 SQIVND (reference sequence). CDR3 size: 17 residues. The ends were cut back, 2 bases at V and 0 bases at J, with 14 bases in the middle. The CDR3: CASSILRAFNSNQPQHF. In DNA form, the CDR3 reads TGTGCCAGTAGTATATTACGAGCTTTTAATAGCAATCAGCCCCAGCATTTT.

This clonotype appeared many times. The chain uses TRBV5-5 and TRBJ2-3, with D perhaps matching TRBD2 (7 bases). The germline CDR1 and CDR2 sequences are SGHKS and YYEKEE (reference sequence). The CDR3 has 15 amino acids. Deletions cut 6 bases from V and 2 bases from J, with 16 bases between. The DNA for the CDR3 is TGTGCCAGCATATCTCGGGGGGCTCTCACAGATACGCAGTATTTT. Protein: CASISRGALTDTQYF.

J is TRBJ2-3 and V is TRBV3-1; D is ambiguous. Per the germline V gene, CDR1 is LGHDT and CDR2 is YNNKEL (reference sequence). The CDR3 loop spans 15 amino acids. V was cut by 3 bases and J by 0 bases, with 10 bases left in between. This chain's CDR3 is CASSQGFLSTDTQYF. The CDR3 region has the DNA TGTGCCAGCAGCCAGGGGTTCCTAAGCACAGATACGCAGTATTTT.

This clonotype appeared a few times. This chain links TRBV5-5 with TRBJ2-7; D ambiguous. V lost 6 bases to trimming and J lost 6 bases, with 16 bases between them. The CDR3 sequence is 13 residues long. Germline V lookup: CDR1 SGHKS, CDR2 YYEKEE (reference sequence). The CDR3 bases are TGTGCCAGCAACCCTGGGCTAGTCGGCGAGCAGTACTTC. This translates into CASNPGLVGEQYF.

This clonotype appeared a few times. The chain combines TRBV7-8 with TRBJ2-7; D perhaps matches TRBD1 (6 bases). Germline assignment: CDR1 SGHVS and CDR2 FQNEAQ. V was pared by 4 bases and J by 3 bases, with 19 bases between. The CDR3 sequence is 16 residues long. The CDR3 reads CASSSTPGQGDYEQYV. Here the CDR3 DNA reads TGTGCCAGCAGCTCAACCCCGGGACAAGGGGACTACGAGCAGTACGTC.

This clonotype was observed at least ten times. This rearrangement joins TRBV12-3 or TRBV12-4 to TRBJ2-2; no reliable D call. The CDR3 extends over 14 amino acids. The germline V and J ends were trimmed by 6 bases and 6 bases, with 14 bases remaining between them. CDR3 amino acids: CASRRASPPGELFF. The CDR3 bases are TGTGCCAGCAGGCGAGCGAGCCCGCCCGGGGAGCTGTTTTTT.

This chain connects TRBV20-1 to TRBJ2-1; 7 nucleotides match TRBD1. Germline V lookup: CDR1 DFQATT, CDR2 SNEGSKA (reference sequence). The CDR3 runs to 14 residues. V lost 6 bases and J lost 1; bases outside the gene matches: 6. Here the CDR3 reads CSAPRQGSYNEQFF. CDR3 DNA: TGCAGTGCGCCAAGACAGGGTTCCTACAATGAGCAGTTCTTC.

V is TRBV20-1 and J is TRBJ2-3, with TRBD2 matching 12 bases. Germline loops: CDR1 DFQATT, CDR2 SNEGSKA (reference sequence). The V and J ends lost 4 bases and 2 bases, in that order; junction bases with no gene match: 7. This CDR3 contains 16 residues. DNA for the CDR3: TGCAGTGCTAAGATCTGGACTAGCGGGATCACAGATACGCAGTATTTT. Amino acid sequence: CSAKIWTSGITDTQYF.

The chain links TRBV20-1 to TRBJ1-5, with 8 positions matching TRBD1. Losses at the gene ends were 1 base for V and 0 bases for J; bases not matched to a gene: 14. This CDR3 spans 19 amino acids. Per the germline V gene, CDR1 is DFQATT and CDR2 is SNEGSKA (reference sequence). The CDR3 DNA is TGCAGTGCTAGAGTAGGCGGGTCAGGGGGCGCATATAGCAATCAGCCCCAGCATTTT. It yields the protein CSARVGGSGGAYSNQPQHF.

This clonotype has just a few counts. The chain couples TRBV10-3 to TRBJ2-3; 7 nucleotides match TRBD1. Germline V gives CDR1 ENHRY, CDR2 SYGVKD. The CDR3 loop spans 16 amino acids. V trimming: 3 bases; J trimming: 2 bases; junction bases outside the gene matches: 8. The CDR3: CAISDLMTGNTDTQYF. CDR3 DNA: TGTGCCATCAGTGACCTGATGACAGGGAACACAGATACGCAGTATTTT.

This clonotype showed up many times. V gene TRBV25-1 combines with J gene TRBJ1-1; D gene uncertain. The CDR3 runs 13 residues. The V end was cut by 0 bases, the J end by 5 bases, with 7 bases between. Germline V gene data show CDR1 as MGHDK and CDR2 as SYGVNS. CDR3 region: CASSEYFGTEAFF. DNA of the CDR3: TGTGCCAGCAGTGAATATTTCGGGACTGAAGCTTTCTTT.

There are many counts of this clonotype. The rearrangement links TRBV14 to TRBJ1-6; weak D call: TRBD1 (6 bases). This CDR3 is built from 15 residues. Germline V gives CDR1 SGHDN, CDR2 FVKESK. V shed 5 bases and J shed 8 bases, with 16 bases lying between them. The CDR3 coding sequence is TGTGCCAGCAGCACCGGACAGCTCTTTTATTCACCCCTCCACTTT. Translated: CASSTGQLFYSPLHF.

This clonotype was counted at least ten times. The chain combines TRBV7-6 with TRBJ1-5; a possible D gene is TRBD1 (5 bases). V was shortened by 0 bases and J by 3 bases, with 6 bases between the two germline ends. Germline CDR1 SGHVS, CDR2 FNYEAQ. This CDR3 region has 14 residues. This CDR3 reads CASSLAGLNQPQHF. Written as DNA, the CDR3 is TGTGCCAGCAGCTTAGCGGGGCTCAATCAGCCCCAGCATTTT.

This clonotype was counted only a few times. V and J are TRBV12-3 or TRBV12-4 and TRBJ2-4; 7 nucleotides line up with TRBD2. V lost 5 bases to trimming and J lost 0 bases; unmatched junction nucleotides: 10. This CDR3 contains 17 residues. CDR3 residues: CASSPPSGGVAKNIQYF. The CDR3 nucleotides read TGTGCCAGCAGTCCACCTAGCGGAGGTGTAGCCAAAAACATTCAGTACTTC.

This clonotype was detected many times. V gene TRBV10-3 combines with J gene TRBJ2-3; 7 bases agree with TRBD1. This CDR3 contains 14 residues. The V gene end was trimmed by 8 bases and the J gene end by 6 bases; junction bases not matched to a gene: 11. From germline, CDR1 is ENHRY and CDR2 SYGVKD. CDR3 amino acids: CAILQGTKTDTQYF. The CDR3 DNA reads TGTGCCATCCTACAGGGGACCAAAACGGATACGCAGTATTTT.